This TCR beta chain was retrieved from a study of OX40 agonist ivuxolimab in advanced cancers. Across the whole study: Three individuals attained partial responses, comprising one hepatocellular carcinoma case and two cutaneous melanoma cases. General observations from the study: Normalized T-cell clonal expansion was also low in some nonresponders. In CD8+ T cells, expanded clones were on average more numerous than in CD4+.

Concerning this clone: Antigen unknown.

CDR1 and CDR2 from the germline V gene are SGHRS and YFSETQ. The CDR3 loop spans 13 amino acids. Trimming cost V 2 bases and J 4 bases, with 8 bases left between them. Sequencing was performed with immunoSEQ multiplex PCR; in TCRdb, only in-frame clones are kept and a portion is missing. The sample lists 55,000 to 60,000 clones, 75% to 90% occurring once. The sequencing used CD4+ or CD8+ T cells sorted from blood, collected in a trial of the OX40 agonist ivuxolimab. The chain carries TRBV5-1 and TRBJ2-3, with D unclear. The sequence came from an adult with an advanced solid tumor such as melanoma, head and neck, liver or kidney cancer. CDR3 in amino acids: CASSFGNSDTQYF. The CDR3 DNA is TGCGCCAGCAGCTTTGGCAATTCAGATACGCAGTATTTT.